This T cell receptor beta chain comes out of a study of blood T cell repertoires in COVID-19. In the study overall: Acute-phase and convalescent COVID-19 samples originated in the United States, Italy and Spain. The analysed material was cDNA or gDNA that came from T cells, B-cell-depleted T cells, or PBMCs.

This CDR3 contains 14 residues. Germline CDR1 reads ENHRY; CDR2 reads SYGVKD. The germline V and J ends were trimmed by 5 bases and 2 bases, with 12 bases remaining between them. Authors' data handling: From reference gene primer amplification, estimates of nucleated cell counts were derived. Some clones are missing from TCRdb's copy, which holds only in-frame ones; the method was immunoSEQ multiplex PCR. The DNA was the basis for D and trimming; V, J and clone size are from that table. The sample carries approximately 230,000 clones, 87% recorded once. Clinical history reported by participants formed the basis on which cohorts were assigned.

The sequence was collected from a woman aged 30 to 39 with acute COVID-19. Sequencing input: PBMCs or T cells enriched from blood (not recorded which). V and J are TRBV10-3 and TRBJ1-1, with D perhaps TRBD1 (5 bases). CDR3 region: CAISLPGLNTEAFF. CDR3 bases: TGTGCCATCAGTTTACCGGGACTCAACACTGAAGCTTTCTTT.